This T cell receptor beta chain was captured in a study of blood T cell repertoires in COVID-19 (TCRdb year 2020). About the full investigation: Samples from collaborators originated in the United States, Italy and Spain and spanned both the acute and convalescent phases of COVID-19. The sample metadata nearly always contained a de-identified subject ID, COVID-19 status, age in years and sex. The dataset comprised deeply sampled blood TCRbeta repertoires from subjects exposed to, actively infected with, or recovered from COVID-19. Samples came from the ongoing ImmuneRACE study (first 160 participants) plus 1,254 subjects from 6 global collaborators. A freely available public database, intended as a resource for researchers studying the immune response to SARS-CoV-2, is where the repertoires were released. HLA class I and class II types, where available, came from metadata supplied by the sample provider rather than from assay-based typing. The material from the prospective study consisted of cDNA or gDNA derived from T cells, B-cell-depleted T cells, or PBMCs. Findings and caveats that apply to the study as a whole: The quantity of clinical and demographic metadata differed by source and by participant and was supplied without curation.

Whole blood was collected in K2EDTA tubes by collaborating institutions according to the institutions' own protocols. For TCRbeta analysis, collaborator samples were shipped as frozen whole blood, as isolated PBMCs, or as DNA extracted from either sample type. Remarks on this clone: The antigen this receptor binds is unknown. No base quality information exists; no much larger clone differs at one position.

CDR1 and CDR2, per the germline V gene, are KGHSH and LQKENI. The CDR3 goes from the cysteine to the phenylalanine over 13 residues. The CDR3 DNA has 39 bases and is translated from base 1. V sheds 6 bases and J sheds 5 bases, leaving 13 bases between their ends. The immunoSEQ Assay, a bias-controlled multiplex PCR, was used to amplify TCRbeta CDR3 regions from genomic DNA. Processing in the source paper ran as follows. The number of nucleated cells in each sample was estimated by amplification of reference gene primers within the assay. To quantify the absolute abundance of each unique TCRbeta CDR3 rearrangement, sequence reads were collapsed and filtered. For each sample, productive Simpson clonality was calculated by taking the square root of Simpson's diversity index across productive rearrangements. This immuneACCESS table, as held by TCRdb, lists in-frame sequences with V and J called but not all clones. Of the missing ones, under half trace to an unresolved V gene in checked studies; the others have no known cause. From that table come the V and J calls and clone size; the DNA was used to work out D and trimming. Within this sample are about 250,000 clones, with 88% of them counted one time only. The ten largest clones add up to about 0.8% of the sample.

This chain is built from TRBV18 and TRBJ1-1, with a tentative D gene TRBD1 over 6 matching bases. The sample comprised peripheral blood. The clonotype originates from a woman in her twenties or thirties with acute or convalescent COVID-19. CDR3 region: CASSRTVGTEAFF. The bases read TGTGCCAGCTCCCGGACAGTGGGGACTGAAGCTTTCTTT.